This entry lists 3 T cell receptor beta chains sequenced from one sample in a study of T cell clusters in autoimmune cytopenias. Multiplex touch-down PCR amplified TRB using TRB-A and TRB-B pools in one tube. With the multiplex PCR reads reprocessed, TCRdb shows one record per CDR3 protein and no DNA. Recorded for this sample: approximately 450 distinct CDR3 sequences. Each sample's input was 250 ng genomic DNA, 35,000 to 40,000 genome equivalents. The same sample was also studied in work on T cell repertoires in aging, cancer and after chemotherapy.

The material sequenced was peripheral blood. These receptors originate from a human donor in good health.

Frequency places this clonotype as hyperexpanded. The rearrangement links TRBV29-1 to TRBJ1-2. The germline CDR1 and CDR2 sequences are SQVTM and ANQGSEA. This CDR3 has 13 amino acids. CDR3 protein: CSVEPQGGYGYTF.

The CDR3 region is CASRPRTGLAAQETQYF. This chain uses TRBV7-6 with TRBJ2-5; no DNA is available, so the TRBD2 call from TCRdb remains unchecked. The CDR3 contains 17 residues. Germline-derived CDR1 and CDR2 are SGHVS and FNYEAQ.

By frequency, this clonotype registers large. The rearrangement links TRBV29-1 to TRBJ2-5; TCRdb's assignment of TRBD1 cannot be checked, as there is no DNA. Germline CDR1 SQVTM, CDR2 ANQGSEA. The CDR3 loop spans 15 amino acids. The CDR3 loop reads CSVGASKPGGETQYF.